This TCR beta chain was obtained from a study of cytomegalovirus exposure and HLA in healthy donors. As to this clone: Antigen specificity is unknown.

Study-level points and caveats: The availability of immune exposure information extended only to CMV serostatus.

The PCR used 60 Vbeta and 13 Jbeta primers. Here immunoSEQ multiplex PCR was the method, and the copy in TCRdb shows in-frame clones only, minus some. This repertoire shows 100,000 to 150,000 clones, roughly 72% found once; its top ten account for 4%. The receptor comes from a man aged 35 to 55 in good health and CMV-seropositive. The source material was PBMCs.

The CDR3 here is CASSSRRRTNTEAFF. The DNA of the CDR3 is TGTGCCAGCAGCTCCCGGCGGCGAACGAACACTGAAGCTTTCTTT. V gene TRBV12-1 combines with J gene TRBJ1-1. TRBV12-1 represents a pseudogene. The CDR3 length is 15 residues.